This T cell receptor (beta chain) was sequenced during a study of cytomegalovirus exposure and HLA in healthy donors. Study context: The roughly 120 validation repertoires, a later analysis reported, used the same platform as the roughly 610 first-cohort repertoires. Study-level findings and limits: The CMV antigen specificity of a few CMV-associated chains was confirmed through in vitro analysis. In a later analysis, first-cohort TCR clusters were found to tend to co-occur in the approximately 120 validation repertoires.

The donors were in the roughly 110-subject validation cohort; that cohort was separate from the roughly 660-subject first cohort. This clone has just a few counts. Its target is unknown. Assay: immunoSEQ multiplex PCR; the TCRdb copy retains only in-frame clones and omits some. The profile shows roughly 250,000 clones, approximately 84% of them singletons. The receptor's source is a woman aged 25 to 39 in good health and CMV-seropositive. Sequencing was performed on PBMCs.

The CDR3 spells CATSRERFYGYTF. The CDR3 DNA follows: TGTGCCACCAGCAGAGAGCGGTTTTATGGCTACACCTTC. The chain joins TRBV15 to TRBJ1-2; D unresolved. This CDR3 has 13 residues. In germline, CDR1 is LNHNV, CDR2 YYDKDF (reference sequence). V was clipped by 0 bases and J by 5 bases, with 7 bases between them.